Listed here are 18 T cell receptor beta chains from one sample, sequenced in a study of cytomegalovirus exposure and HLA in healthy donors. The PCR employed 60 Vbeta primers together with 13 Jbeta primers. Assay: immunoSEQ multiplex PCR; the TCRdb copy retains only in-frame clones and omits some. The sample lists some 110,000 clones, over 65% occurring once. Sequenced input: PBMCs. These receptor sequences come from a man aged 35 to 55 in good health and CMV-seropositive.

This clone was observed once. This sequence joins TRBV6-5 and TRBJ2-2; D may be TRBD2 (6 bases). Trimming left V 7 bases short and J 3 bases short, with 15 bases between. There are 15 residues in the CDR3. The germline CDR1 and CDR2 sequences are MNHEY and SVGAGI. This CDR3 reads CASNDGSAHTGELFF. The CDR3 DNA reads TGTGCCAGCAACGACGGGAGCGCGCACACCGGGGAGCTGTTTTTT.

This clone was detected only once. The DNA for the CDR3 is TGTGCCAGCAGCCTACAACCGGGACTAGCTAGCGCAGATACGCAGTATTTT. It codes for CASSLQPGLASADTQYF. The chain joins TRBV9 to TRBJ2-3; TRBD2 agrees at 9 bases. Trimming removed 4 bases from V and 4 bases from J; junction bases left unmatched: 13. The CDR3 contains 17 residues. The germline V gene encodes CDR1 SGDLS and CDR2 YYNGEE.

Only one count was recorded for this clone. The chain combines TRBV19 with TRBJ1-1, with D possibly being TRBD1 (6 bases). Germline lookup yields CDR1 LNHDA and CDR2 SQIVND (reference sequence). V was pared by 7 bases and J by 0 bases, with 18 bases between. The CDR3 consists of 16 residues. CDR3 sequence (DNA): TGTGCCAGTACCATAGGACAGAACCGCATGAACACTGAAGCTTTCTTT. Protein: CASTIGQNRMNTEAFF.

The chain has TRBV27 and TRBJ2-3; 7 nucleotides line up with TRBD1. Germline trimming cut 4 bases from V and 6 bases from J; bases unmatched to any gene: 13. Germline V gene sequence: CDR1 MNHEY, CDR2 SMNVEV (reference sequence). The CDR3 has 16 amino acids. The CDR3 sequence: CASSYTRTGILDTQYF. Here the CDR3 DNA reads TGTGCCAGCAGTTATACGCGGACAGGTATTCTGGATACGCAGTATTTT.

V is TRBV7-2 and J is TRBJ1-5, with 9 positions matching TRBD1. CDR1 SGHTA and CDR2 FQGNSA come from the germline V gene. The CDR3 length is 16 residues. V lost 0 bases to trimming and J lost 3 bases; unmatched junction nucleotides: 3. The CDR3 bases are TGTGCCAGCAGCTTAGCGCGGACAGGGGCCAATCAGCCCCAGCATTTT. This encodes CASSLARTGANQPQHF.

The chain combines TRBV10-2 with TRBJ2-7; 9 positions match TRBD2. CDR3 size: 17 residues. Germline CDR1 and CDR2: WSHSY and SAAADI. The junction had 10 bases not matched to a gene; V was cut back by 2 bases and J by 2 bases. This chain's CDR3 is CASSEPRAGGTPYEQYF. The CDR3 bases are TGCGCCAGCAGTGAGCCCAGAGCGGGAGGTACTCCCTACGAGCAGTACTTC.

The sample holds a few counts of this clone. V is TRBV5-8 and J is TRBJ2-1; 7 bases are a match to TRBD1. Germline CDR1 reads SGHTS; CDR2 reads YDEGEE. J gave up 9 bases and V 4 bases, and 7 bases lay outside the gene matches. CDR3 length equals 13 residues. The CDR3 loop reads CASSLNRGGEQFF. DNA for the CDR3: TGTGCCAGCAGCCTCAACAGGGGCGGTGAGCAGTTCTTC. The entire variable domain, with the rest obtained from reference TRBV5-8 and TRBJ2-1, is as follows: EAGVTQSPTHLIKTRGQQATLRCSPISGHTSVYWYQQALGLGLQFLLWYDEGEERNRGNFPPRFSGRQFPNYSSELNVNALELEDSALYLCASSLNRGGEQFFGPGTRLTVL.

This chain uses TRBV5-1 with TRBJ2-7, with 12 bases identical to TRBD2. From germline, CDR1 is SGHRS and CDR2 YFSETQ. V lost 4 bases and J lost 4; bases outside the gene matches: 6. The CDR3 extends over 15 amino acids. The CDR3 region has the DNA TGCGCCAGCAGCCAGACTAGCGGGAGTCAGTACGAGCAGTACTTC. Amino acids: CASSQTSGSQYEQYF.

The CDR3 sequence: CASSRKDRGRVDNEQFF. The CDR3, as DNA: TGTGCCAGCAGCCGCAAGGACAGGGGGCGTGTGGACAATGAGCAGTTCTTC. The chain has TRBV4-2 and TRBJ2-1; 11 nucleotides match TRBD1. The CDR3 sequence is 17 residues long. After removal of 4 bases from V and 5 bases from J, the junction contained 10 bases not matched to a gene. Germline assignment: CDR1 LGHNA and CDR2 YNFKEQ.

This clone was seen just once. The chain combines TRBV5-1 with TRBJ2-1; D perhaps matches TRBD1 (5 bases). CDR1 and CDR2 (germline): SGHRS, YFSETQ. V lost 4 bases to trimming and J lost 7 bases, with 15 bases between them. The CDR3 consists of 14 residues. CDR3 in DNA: TGCGCCAGCAGCCTAGGGGCCCTTGGGAATGAGCAGTTCTTC. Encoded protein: CASSLGALGNEQFF.

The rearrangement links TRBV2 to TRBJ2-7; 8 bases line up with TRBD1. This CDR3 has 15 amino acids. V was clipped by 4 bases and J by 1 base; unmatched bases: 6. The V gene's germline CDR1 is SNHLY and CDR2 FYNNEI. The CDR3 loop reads CASSVETGVSYEQYF. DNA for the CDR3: TGTGCCAGCAGTGTCGAGACAGGGGTTTCCTACGAGCAGTACTTC.

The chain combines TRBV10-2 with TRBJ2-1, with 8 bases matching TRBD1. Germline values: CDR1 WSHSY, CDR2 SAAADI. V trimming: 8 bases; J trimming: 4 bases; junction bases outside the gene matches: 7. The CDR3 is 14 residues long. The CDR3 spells CASLKGTGYNEQFF. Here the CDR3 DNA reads TGCGCCAGCCTCAAAGGGACAGGTTACAATGAGCAGTTCTTC.

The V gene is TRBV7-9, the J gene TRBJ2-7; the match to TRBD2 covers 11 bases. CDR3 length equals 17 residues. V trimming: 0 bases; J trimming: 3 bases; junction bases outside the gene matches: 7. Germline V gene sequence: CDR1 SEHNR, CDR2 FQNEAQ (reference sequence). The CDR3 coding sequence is TGTGCCAGCAGCTTAGCCCCAGAGACTAGCGGGGACTACGAGCAGTACTTC. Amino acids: CASSLAPETSGDYEQYF.

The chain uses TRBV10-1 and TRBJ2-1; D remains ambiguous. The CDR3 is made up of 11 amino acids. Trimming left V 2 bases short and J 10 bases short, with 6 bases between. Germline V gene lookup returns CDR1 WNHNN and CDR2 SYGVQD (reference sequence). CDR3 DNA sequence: TGCGCCAGCAGTGAGAACAGAGAGCAGTTCTTC. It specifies CASSENREQFF.

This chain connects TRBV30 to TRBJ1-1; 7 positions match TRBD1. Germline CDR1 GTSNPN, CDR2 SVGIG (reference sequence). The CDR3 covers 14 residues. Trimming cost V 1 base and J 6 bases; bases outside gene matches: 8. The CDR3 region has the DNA TGTGCCTGGAGTGCCCCCGACAGGGCCCCTGAAGCTTTCTTT. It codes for CAWSAPDRAPEAFF.

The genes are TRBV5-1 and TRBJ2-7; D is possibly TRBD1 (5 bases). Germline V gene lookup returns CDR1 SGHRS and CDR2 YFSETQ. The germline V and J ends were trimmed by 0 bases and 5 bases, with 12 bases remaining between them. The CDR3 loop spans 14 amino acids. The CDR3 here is CASSLEGWTNEQYF. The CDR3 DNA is TGCGCCAGCAGCTTGGAGGGGTGGACAAACGAGCAGTACTTC.

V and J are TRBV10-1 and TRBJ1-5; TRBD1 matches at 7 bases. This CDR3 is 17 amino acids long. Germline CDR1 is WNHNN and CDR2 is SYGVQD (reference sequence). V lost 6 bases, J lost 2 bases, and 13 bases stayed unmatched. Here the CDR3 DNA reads TGCGCCAGCAGCCTACCTGACAGGGTTAATGGCAATCAGCCCCAGCATTTT. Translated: CASSLPDRVNGNQPQHF.

The CDR3 bases are TGCGCCAGCAGCTTGGAGGGTGCCAGGGGGATGTTTTTT. It specifies CASSLEGARGMFF. The V call is TRBV5-1, the J call TRBJ1-4; TRBD1 matches 7 bases. Per germline, CDR1 SGHRS and CDR2 YFSETQ. This CDR3 has 13 residues. Unmatched junction bases numbered 8, after V lost 0 bases and J lost 15 bases. Supplemented by reference TRBV5-1 and TRBJ1-4, the full variable domain reads KAGVTQTPRYLIKTRGQQVTLSCSPISGHRSVSWYQQTPGQGLQFLFEYFSETQRNKGNFPGRFSGRQFSNSRSEMNVSTLELGDSALYLCASSLEGARGMFFGSGTQLSVL.